Listed below are T cell receptor beta chains from one sample, sequenced in a study of CD8+CD57+ T cells in acquired aplastic anemia. TCRdb recomputed calls from the reads with MiXCR, one row per CDR3 protein. This table has about 170,000 distinct CDR3 sequences, around 48% appearing once. Sequenced sample: sorted CD4+, CD8+, or CD8+CD57+ T cells (not recorded which) from PBMCs. The receptor set was obtained from a human donor with aplastic anemia. Each CDR3 is given with its conserved first and last residue. Each record gives: J gene, D gene, CDR3 length, V gene, clone size, CDR3 DNA, CDR3 protein. A D gene is named only where the DNA matches it firmly. Clone size is shown for a subset of rows, as once, few, many or a class of expanded clone.

J: TRBJ2-1; D: NA; length: 12; V: TRBV6-5; size: many; DNA: TGTGCCAGCAAGGCAGGGCAAGGTGAGCAGTTCTTC; CDR3: CASKAGQGEQFF
J: TRBJ1-2; D: NA; length: 11; V: TRBV29-1; size: NA; DNA: TGCAGCGTAAGGGATGCCTATGGCTACACCTTC; CDR3: CSVRDAYGYTF
J: TRBJ2-5; D: TRBD2; length: 18; V: TRBV7-7; size: NA; DNA: TGTGCTAGCAGCCACTCACTGAAGGGACTAGCGGGAGAAGAGACCCAGTACTTC; CDR3: CASSHSLKGLAGEETQYF
J: TRBJ2-5; D: NA; length: 15; V: TRBV11-1; size: NA; DNA: TGTGCCAGCAGCCCCGGTGGTAGAGGGGAAGAGACCCAGTACTTC; CDR3: CASSPGGRGEETQYF
J: TRBJ2-3; D: NA; length: 14; V: TRBV7-8; size: NA; DNA: TGTGCCAGCAGCTTAGCTCCAGCTACAGATACGCAGTATTTT; CDR3: CASSLAPATDTQYF
J: TRBJ1-2; D: TRBD1; length: 16; V: TRBV15; size: NA; DNA: TGTGCCACCAGCAGAGATGGACAGGGGGGGGCCTATGGCTACACCTTC; CDR3: CATSRDGQGGAYGYTF
J: TRBJ2-5; D: TRBD2; length: 16; V: TRBV10-3; size: NA; DNA: TGTGCCATCAGTGAGTCACTAGCGGGGGTCCAAGAGACCCAGTACTTC; CDR3: CAISESLAGVQETQYF
J: TRBJ2-1; D: TRBD2; length: 15; V: TRBV15; size: many; DNA: TGTGCCACCAGCAGAGGCGGGGGGGCCATGGATGAGCAGTTCTTC; CDR3: CATSRGGGAMDEQFF
J: TRBJ2-7; D: NA; length: 13; V: TRBV14; size: NA; DNA: TGTGCCCCAGGGCGGGCGCCTTCTCCCGAGCAGTACTTC; CDR3: CAPGRAPSPEQYF
J: TRBJ2-7; D: NA; length: 13; V: TRBV29-1; size: few; DNA: TGCAGCGTTTTTGGGGCAGCGCCCTACGAGCAGTACTTC; CDR3: CSVFGAAPYEQYF
J: TRBJ2-3; D: TRBD2; length: 15; V: TRBV6-2/TRBV6-3; size: many; DNA: TGTGCCAGCAGTTACGGGCCCCGGGGGGCAGATACGCAGTATTTT; CDR3: CASSYGPRGADTQYF
J: TRBJ2-7; D: NA; length: 12; V: TRBV19; size: once; DNA: TGTGCCAGTAGTATACGCGGGGACGAGCAGTACTTC; CDR3: CASSIRGDEQYF
J: TRBJ1-1; D: NA; length: 13; V: TRBV7-8; size: NA; DNA: TGTGCCAGCAGAGTGAGCCGGGGCACTGAAGCTTTCTTT; CDR3: CASRVSRGTEAFF
J: TRBJ1-1; D: NA; length: 14; V: TRBV20-1; size: once; DNA: TGCAGTGCTAGTGACGGGCAGATGAACACTGAAGCTTTCTTT; CDR3: CSASDGQMNTEAFF
J: TRBJ1-1; D: TRBD1; length: 14; V: TRBV19; size: many; DNA: TGTGCCAGTAGTGGGGGGACAGGGGGTACTGAAGCTTTCTTT; CDR3: CASSGGTGGTEAFF
J: TRBJ2-1; D: NA; length: 14; V: TRBV19; size: NA; DNA: TGTGCCAGTAGTCTAGGGAACTCCCGGGTTGAGCAGTTCTTC; CDR3: CASSLGNSRVEQFF
J: TRBJ2-3; D: TRBD1; length: 14; V: TRBV5-4; size: NA; DNA: TGTGCCAGCAGCTCACAGGGGGCAAGTAATACGCAGTATTTT; CDR3: CASSSQGASNTQYF
J: TRBJ1-1; D: NA; length: 13; V: TRBV7-2; size: many; DNA: TGTGCCAGCAGCTTTTCTTGGAACACTGAAGCTTTCTTT; CDR3: CASSFSWNTEAFF
J: TRBJ2-3; D: NA; length: 14; V: TRBV25-1; size: many; DNA: TGTGCCGCAGGGGAGGGGGGGCCGATAGATACGCAGTATTTT; CDR3: CAAGEGGPIDTQYF
J: TRBJ2-3; D: NA; length: 16; V: TRBV5-6; size: many; DNA: TGTGCCAGCAGCTTGGGTTCGGGGACCCGTGGGGATACGCAGTATTTT; CDR3: CASSLGSGTRGDTQYF
J: TRBJ1-2; D: TRBD1; length: 15; V: TRBV12-3/TRBV12-4; size: many; DNA: TGTGCCAGCAGTTATGCGGGACAGACAAGCTATGGCTACACCTTC; CDR3: CASSYAGQTSYGYTF
J: TRBJ2-7; D: NA; length: 13; V: TRBV5-1; size: many; DNA: TGCGCCAGCAGCTTGGAACGGGGAAGCGAGCAGTACTTC; CDR3: CASSLERGSEQYF
J: TRBJ1-1; D: NA; length: 13; V: TRBV5-1; size: once; DNA: TGCGCCAGCAGCAGGGAAGGGCAATCTGAAGCTTTCTTT; CDR3: CASSREGQSEAFF
J: TRBJ2-7; D: TRBD1; length: 15; V: TRBV7-2; size: many; DNA: TGTGCCAGCAGCAAAACAGGGGGAGTTTCCTACGAGCAGTACTTC; CDR3: CASSKTGGVSYEQYF
J: TRBJ2-3; D: NA; length: 13; V: TRBV7-9; size: NA; DNA: TGTGCCAGCAGCTACCTGGGCACAGATACGCAGTATTTT; CDR3: CASSYLGTDTQYF
J: TRBJ1-2; D: NA; length: 12; V: TRBV19; size: many; DNA: TGTGCCAGTAGTAAGGGAGGCTATGGCTACACCTTC; CDR3: CASSKGGYGYTF
J: TRBJ1-4; D: TRBD1; length: 13; V: TRBV20-1; size: many; DNA: TGCAGTGCTAGGACGGGACAGGGTGAAAAACTGTTTTTT; CDR3: CSARTGQGEKLFF
J: TRBJ2-5; D: NA; length: 13; V: TRBV7-9; size: NA; DNA: TGCGCCAGCAGCCAAGATCCAGAAGAGACCCAGTACTTC; CDR3: CASSQDPEETQYF
J: TRBJ2-2; D: TRBD2; length: 18; V: TRBV6-2/TRBV6-3; size: many; DNA: TGTGCCAGCAGTTACGTTAGCGGGGGGGCCCGTGGCACCGGGGAGCTGTTTTTT; CDR3: CASSYVSGGARGTGELFF
J: TRBJ2-1; D: TRBD2; length: 13; V: TRBV19; size: many; DNA: TGTGCCACTATGACTAGCGGGTCAAAGGAGCAGTTCTTC; CDR3: CATMTSGSKEQFF
J: TRBJ1-5; D: NA; length: 13; V: TRBV3-1; size: few; DNA: TGTGCCAGCAGCCAAGGGGGGGCTCAGCCCCAGCATTTT; CDR3: CASSQGGAQPQHF
J: TRBJ1-5; D: TRBD1; length: 14; V: TRBV19; size: many; DNA: TGTGCCAGTAGTATTGGGACAGGGAATCAGCCCCAGCATTTT; CDR3: CASSIGTGNQPQHF
J: TRBJ2-7; D: NA; length: 13; V: TRBV2; size: NA; DNA: TGTGCCAGCCACCCGTCGCACGGATACGAGCAGTACTTC; CDR3: CASHPSHGYEQYF
J: TRBJ2-2; D: TRBD1; length: 15; V: TRBV27; size: NA; DNA: TGTGCCAGCAGTTTAAGGGGGCCAAACACCGGGGAGCTGTTTTTT; CDR3: CASSLRGPNTGELFF
J: TRBJ2-6; D: NA; length: 14; V: TRBV19; size: NA; DNA: TGTGCCAGTACTGAAGGGGACGGGGCCAACGTCCTGACTTTC; CDR3: CASTEGDGANVLTF